The 25 T cell receptor beta chains below were found in one sample sequenced in a study of blood T cell repertoires in COVID-19. Libraries were prepared by immunoSEQ multiplex PCR; TCRdb keeps only in-frame clonotypes and omits some of them. Of roughly 150,000 clones listed, 85% to 95% are singletons. Sequences were obtained from peripheral blood. The receptors here all came from a woman aged 55-69 years with COVID-19, enrolled during active disease.

The V and J genes are TRBV7-9 and TRBJ1-4; 10 bases align to TRBD1. There are 17 residues in the CDR3. J lost 7 bases, V lost 5 bases, and 13 bases had no gene match. Germline CDR1 reads SEHNR; CDR2 reads FQNEAQ (reference sequence). CDR3 sequence: CASSPEGPGTGAEKLFF. The CDR3 DNA follows: TGTGCCAGCAGCCCCGAGGGTCCCGGGACAGGGGCTGAAAAACTGTTTTTT.

V is TRBV3-1 (or the pseudogene TRBV3-2) and J is TRBJ2-3; TRBD2 matches at 13 bases. V shed 5 bases and J 5 bases; nucleotides not matched to a gene: 4. Germline lookup yields CDR1 LGHDT and CDR2 YNNKEL (reference sequence). The CDR3 runs to 15 residues. CDR3 DNA sequence: TGTGCCAGCAGCACCCGACTAGCGGGGGGAGATACGCAGTATTTT. Translation gives CASSTRLAGGDTQYF.

The CDR3 DNA sequence: TGCGCCAGCAGCTGGGAACTCACAGGGTCTGGGGCCAACGTCCTGACTTTC. Its protein is CASSWELTGSGANVLTF. The chain has TRBV5-1 and TRBJ2-6; the D gene is possibly TRBD1 (6 bases). V was cut by 3 bases and J by 1 base, with 14 bases left in between. The CDR3 sequence is 17 residues long. Germline loops: CDR1 SGHRS, CDR2 YFSETQ.

The chain recombines TRBV9 with TRBJ1-5; TRBD1 aligns across 8 bases. CDR3 size: 13 residues. The V segment lost 3 bases and the J segment 7 bases; nucleotides outside the gene matches: 3. The germline gives CDR1 SGDLS, CDR2 YYNGEE. The DNA of the CDR3 is TGTGCCAGCAGCGCAACAGGGGGACAGCCCCAGCATTTT. Its translation: CASSATGGQPQHF.

The chain is built from TRBV30 and TRBJ2-1, with D possibly matching TRBD1 (6 bases). The CDR3 runs to 15 residues. Germline CDR1 is GTSNPN and CDR2 is SVGIG (reference sequence). V was clipped by 2 bases and J by 9 bases, with 20 bases between them. In DNA form, the CDR3 reads TGTGCCTGGAGTACGGGACACAACTTACGTATTGAGCAGTTCTTC. Translation: CAWSTGHNLRIEQFF. Supplemented by reference TRBV30 and TRBJ2-1, the full variable domain reads SQTIHQWPATLVQPVGSPLSLECTVEGTSNPNLYWYRQAAGRGLQLLFYSVGIGQISSEVPQNLSASRPQDRQFILSSKKLLLSDSGFYLCAWSTGHNLRIEQFFGPGTRLTVL.

This clone has only a few counts. V is TRBV19 and J is TRBJ2-7, with TRBD2 identical over 11 bases. The trim removed 5 bases at V and 9 bases at J, leaving 15 bases unmatched. Germline V gene sequence: CDR1 LNHDA, CDR2 SQIVND (reference sequence). The CDR3 totals 16 residues. The CDR3 region has the DNA TGTGCCAGTAGTGCCCCCGGGACTAGCGGTCTACTAGGGCAGTACTTC. This sequence encodes CASSAPGTSGLLGQYF.

The V call is TRBV7-8, the J call TRBJ1-1; D possibly corresponds to TRBD1 (6 bases). Germline loops: CDR1 SGHVS, CDR2 FQNEAQ. The CDR3 sequence is 16 residues long. Deletions cut 5 bases from V and 1 base from J, with 17 bases between. CDR3 residues: CASSRLQGPGNTEAFF. The CDR3 coding sequence is TGTGCCAGCAGCCGACTCCAGGGGCCAGGGAACACTGAAGCTTTCTTT.

This clone was seen once. V is TRBV29-1 and J is TRBJ2-5; TRBD2 might be the D (7 bases). The CDR3 consists of 13 residues. Trimming removed 7 bases at V and 4 bases at J, with 16 bases between. CDR1 is SQVTM and CDR2 is ANQGSEA in the germline V gene. The CDR3 spells CSATRGGGETQYF. As DNA, the CDR3 is TGCAGCGCCACGAGGGGAGGGGGAGAGACCCAGTACTTC.

The chain joins TRBV2 to TRBJ1-4; D possibly corresponds to TRBD1 (5 bases). V gave up 7 bases and J gave up 7 bases, with 16 bases separating them. This CDR3 has 14 amino acids. The germline V gene has CDR1 SNHLY and CDR2 FYNNEI. As DNA, the CDR3 is TGTGCCAGCAACGAACGACAGTTGGGTGAAAAACTGTTTTTT. Encoded protein: CASNERQLGEKLFF.

About this clone: Other DNA sequences of this sample code for an identical CDR3. The J gene is TRBJ1-1, the V gene TRBV5-1; 10 bases fit TRBD1. The CDR3 has 14 amino acids. The J segment lost 3 bases and the V segment lost 4 bases, leaving 3 bases of the junction unmatched. Germline CDR1 reads SGHRS; CDR2 reads YFSETQ. The CDR3 DNA is TGCGCCAGCAGCCTAGGGACAGGGGACACTGAAGCTTTCTTT. Its protein is CASSLGTGDTEAFF.

The chain recombines TRBV9 with TRBJ2-3; D might be TRBD1 (6 bases). CDR3 length equals 18 residues. V lost 0 bases and J 2 bases, leaving 19 bases between the germline ends. Germline V gene data show CDR1 as SGDLS and CDR2 as YYNGEE. DNA of the CDR3: TGTGCCAGCAGCGTAGGGACAGCATTTACAACAATCACAGATACGCAGTATTTT. This translates into CASSVGTAFTTITDTQYF.

J is TRBJ2-7 and V is TRBV12-3 or TRBV12-4; tentatively, D is TRBD2 (6 bases). The CDR3 length is 12 residues. V was pared by 6 bases and J by 6 bases, with 12 bases between. Here the CDR3 DNA reads TGTGCCAGCAGCCGACTAGTGTTCGAGCAGTACTTC. Protein: CASSRLVFEQYF.

The chain recombines TRBV27 with TRBJ1-2, with 7 bases fitting TRBD1. The germline V gene has CDR1 MNHEY and CDR2 SMNVEV (reference sequence). CDR3 size: 13 residues. J gave up 1 base and V 8 bases, and 4 bases lay outside the gene matches. The CDR3 coding sequence is TGTGCCAGCTCTCGGGACAGTAACTATGGCTACACCTTC. It translates to CASSRDSNYGYTF.

V usage is TRBV5-1 and J usage is TRBJ1-4; 10 bases map to TRBD1. Germline-derived CDR1 and CDR2 are SGHRS and YFSETQ. The junction had 7 bases not matched to a gene; V was cut back by 3 bases and J by 8 bases. This CDR3 region has 15 residues. In DNA, the CDR3 is TGCGCCAGCAGCTATGGGGGACAGGGGCACGAAAAACTGTTTTTT. Its protein product is CASSYGGQGHEKLFF.

The chain has TRBV27 and TRBJ1-5; a weak D match, TRBD1 (6 bases). V lost 5 bases to trimming and J lost 0 bases, with 11 bases between them. CDR1 is MNHEY and CDR2 is SMNVEV in the germline V gene (reference sequence). The CDR3 is 15 residues long. CDR3 DNA sequence: TGTGCCAGCAGTCGCAGGGGCTATAGCAATCAGCCCCAGCATTTT. This gives the protein CASSRRGYSNQPQHF.

The rearrangement joins TRBV5-4 to TRBJ2-2, with D perhaps TRBD1 (6 bases). The CDR3 contains 15 residues. Trimming stripped 0 bases from V and 3 bases from J, with 9 bases between. Germline loops: CDR1 SGHNT, CDR2 YYREEE (reference sequence). CDR3 sequence (DNA): TGTGCCAGCAGCTTGGCAGGGGTCGACACCGGGGAGCTGTTTTTT. Protein sequence: CASSLAGVDTGELFF.

The chain joins TRBV6-4 to TRBJ1-4; 8 bases are shared with TRBD1. With V trimmed by 0 bases and J by 8 bases, 8 bases remained unmatched. CDR1 and CDR2 from the germline V gene are MRHNA and SNTAGT. The CDR3 loop spans 16 amino acids. CDR3 sequence: CASSDSKTGAKEKLFF. The CDR3 DNA follows: TGTGCCAGCAGTGACTCTAAGACAGGGGCAAAGGAAAAACTGTTTTTT.

This clone was seen a handful of times. The rearrangement joins TRBV4-3 to TRBJ2-7; D is uncertain. In germline, CDR1 is LGHNA, CDR2 YSLEER. Between the trimmed V and J ends, which lost 0 bases and 6 bases, there was a span of 9 bases. CDR3 length: 13 residues. The CDR3 coding sequence is TGCGCCAGCAGCCAAGATTTCGGGTTCGAGCAGTACTTC. Translation: CASSQDFGFEQYF.

V usage is TRBV27 and J usage is TRBJ2-1; 9 bases match TRBD1. Germline V gives CDR1 MNHEY, CDR2 SMNVEV (reference sequence). The CDR3 loop spans 15 amino acids. The junction had 3 bases not matched to a gene; V was cut back by 4 bases and J by 2 bases. The CDR3 protein is CASSSRDRAYNEQFF. The CDR3, as DNA: TGTGCCAGCAGTTCCCGGGACAGGGCCTACAATGAGCAGTTCTTC.

This clone was seen a few times. The rearrangement uses TRBV19 and TRBJ1-2; the match to TRBD1 covers 10 bases. The CDR3 is made up of 14 amino acids. Losses at the gene ends were 5 bases for V and 3 bases for J; bases not matched to a gene: 3. The V gene's germline CDR1 is LNHDA and CDR2 SQIVND (reference sequence). CDR3 amino acids: CASSRDRGYYGYTF. The DNA for the CDR3 is TGTGCCAGTAGTCGGGACAGGGGTTACTATGGCTACACCTTC. The full variable domain, completed using reference TRBV19 and TRBJ1-2, is DGGITQSPKYLFRKEGQNVTLSCEQNLNHDAMYWYRQDPGQGLRLIYYSQIVNDFQKGDIAEGYSVSREKKESFPLTVTSAQKNPTAFYLCASSRDRGYYGYTFGSGTRLTVV.

V gene TRBV5-6 combines with J gene TRBJ1-6; maybe TRBD1 (6 bases). Trimming cost V 5 bases and J 6 bases, with 18 bases left between them. Per the germline V gene, CDR1 is SGHDT and CDR2 is YYEEEE. CDR3 length equals 16 residues. The CDR3 loop is CASRSNTGRGNSPLHF. The CDR3 DNA reads TGTGCCAGCAGATCAAATACAGGGAGGGGTAATTCACCCCTCCACTTT.

The V call is TRBV11-1, the J call TRBJ1-2, with 9 positions matching TRBD1. V shed 5 bases, J shed 2 bases, and the junction held 6 bases outside the gene matches. The germline CDR1 and CDR2 sequences are SGHAT and FQDESV (reference sequence). This CDR3 region has 15 residues. CDR3 bases: TGTGCCAGCAGCGAAGGGACAGGGTCCAACTATGGCTACACCTTC. Translating gives CASSEGTGSNYGYTF.

The gene calls are TRBV9 and TRBJ1-1, with D tentatively TRBD1 (6 bases). The V gene's germline CDR1 is SGDLS and CDR2 YYNGEE. V was trimmed by 2 bases and J by 5 bases, leaving 19 bases between them. The CDR3 is 16 residues long. The CDR3 nucleotides read TGTGCCAGCAGCGTGGCAGGGAGGGGGGGAAGAACTGAAGCTTTCTTT. Its protein is CASSVAGRGGRTEAFF.

The DNA of the CDR3 is TGTGCCAGCAGCTCCCTGCAGGGGGCGTTCGATACGCAGTATTTT. Translating gives CASSSLQGAFDTQYF. This chain connects TRBV5-8 to TRBJ2-3; 8 bases align to TRBD1. Germline CDR1 is SGHTS and CDR2 is YDEGEE. The CDR3 has 15 residues. Trimming cost V 3 bases and J 6 bases; bases outside gene matches: 9.

The V call is TRBV5-6, the J call TRBJ1-5; D gene ambiguous. Germline V CDR1 and CDR2: SGHDT, YYEEEE. The germline V and J ends were trimmed by 0 bases and 9 bases, with 10 bases remaining between them. The CDR3 length is 13 residues. The CDR3 here is CASSLAPRGPQHF. DNA for the CDR3: TGTGCCAGCAGCTTGGCTCCCCGCGGGCCCCAGCATTTT.